These T cell receptor beta chains were read from a single sample in a study of neurological immune-mediated disorders. MiXCR, run by TCRdb on the 5' RACE reads, gives a single entry per CDR3 protein. The table has tens of thousands of distinct CDR3 sequences, approximately 13% seen once; the top ten hold 5.5%. Sequencing was performed on CD4+ T cells from blood. The origin of the receptors is a female donor with HTLV-1-associated myelopathy (HAM/TSP). Each CDR3 is given without its conserved first and last residue. The size of a clone is reported for some rows only, either as once, few or many, or as a class for expanded clones.

j_call,clone_size,v_call,cdr3_aa
TRBJ2-1,many,TRBV4-1,ASSQAEGVAPF
TRBJ2-5,many,TRBV20-1,SARDGGRAVETQY
TRBJ2-7,many,TRBV20-1,RMEQGDEQY
TRBJ2-2,medium-sized,TRBV10-3,AISEGTSGHTGELF
TRBJ2-3,many,TRBV7-2,ASSLELAGGPTQY
TRBJ2-1,many,TRBV27,ASSPRWTHNEQF
TRBJ1-1,many,TRBV5-1,ASSLRGNTEAF
TRBJ2-5,medium-sized,TRBV2,ASSDSATGGETQY
TRBJ1-4,many,TRBV5-6,ASSVLATNEKLF
TRBJ2-5,many,TRBV7-6,ASSFLAGGWETQY
TRBJ2-2,many,TRBV5-1,ASSLVLAGAGELF
TRBJ1-2,many,TRBV4-3,ASRPSGPFYGYT
TRBJ1-2,many,TRBV20-1,SASLGLANYGYT
TRBJ2-1,-,TRBV12-3/TRBV12-4,ASTSGSSYNEQF
TRBJ1-1,many,TRBV29-1,SVGTVFNTEAF
TRBJ2-5,many,TRBV20-1,SARGWGLAGQETQY
TRBJ2-1,many,TRBV2,ASSESLAAEQF
TRBJ2-5,medium-sized,TRBV20-1,SARDPGGETQY
TRBJ1-1,many,TRBV12-3/TRBV12-4,ASRLNTEAF
TRBJ2-1,many,TRBV20-1,SPQGGPGEQF
TRBJ1-5,many,TRBV20-1,SARDASNQPQH
TRBJ1-2,many,TRBV20-1,SARGSWDSYGYT
TRBJ2-3,many,TRBV7-3,ASSRGLGGTDTQY
TRBJ1-2,many,TRBV18,ASSQQDRDPYGYT
TRBJ2-2,many,TRBV7-2,ASSLAGQGAYAGELF
TRBJ1-1,-,TRBV29-1,SVDGRGSGGVDTEAF
TRBJ2-7,many,TRBV20-1,SARDPGTYEQY
TRBJ2-7,medium-sized,TRBV5-6,ASSLDFTYEQY
TRBJ2-5,many,TRBV20-1,SARGTSRETQY
TRBJ2-7,many,TRBV3-1,ASSQTSYEQY
TRBJ1-2,many,TRBV28,ASSHGHLYGYT
TRBJ2-2,many,TRBV24-1,ATSDGAYTGELF
TRBJ1-1,many,TRBV20-1,SASLTGSEAF
TRBJ1-2,many,TRBV12-3/TRBV12-4,ASSSESLPGLYGYT
TRBJ2-7,medium-sized,TRBV20-1,SAREGSGPSSYEQY
TRBJ1-5,many,TRBV21-1,ASSKDGRESNQPQH
TRBJ2-5,many,TRBV15,ATSLNALAGVRTQY
TRBJ2-1,many,TRBV12-3/TRBV12-4,ASSLKTRTGEQF
TRBJ2-1,many,TRBV20-1,SAPHSGFSYNEQF
TRBJ2-7,many,TRBV5-5,ASSFTPITGNYEQY
TRBJ1-3,many,TRBV7-9,ASSLESGNTIY
TRBJ2-3,many,TRBV7-2,ASSLVSSTDTQY
TRBJ2-3,many,TRBV5-1,ASSFGLAGWDTQY
TRBJ2-7,many,TRBV29-1,SVKAGGLYEQY
TRBJ2-3,many,TRBV7-2,ASSLDPDTQY
TRBJ2-5,many,TRBV28,ASSLAGTGETQY
TRBJ2-1,many,TRBV5-1,ATSEAAVSEFHLVDEQF
TRBJ2-2,many,TRBV27,AIAPMGGELF
TRBJ2-1,many,TRBV4-3,ASSPPGQSYNEQF
TRBJ2-2,-,TRBV11-2,ASSFYICSPRVPTGTNTGELF
TRBJ1-2,many,TRBV14,ASSILAGDGYT